This T cell receptor (beta chain) was captured in a study of early T cells in non-severe SARS-CoV-2 infection. The CDR3 consists of 15 residues. Germline V gene sequence: CDR1 MRHNA, CDR2 SNTAGT. Between the trimmed V and J ends, which lost 2 bases and 4 bases, there was a span of 12 bases. General study findings and limits: VDJdb-based annotation leaned toward anti-spike CD8 responses and missed private and CD4 specificities.

Individually, cDNA molecules had unique molecular identifiers attached to them. TCRdb fed the 5' RACE reads into MiXCR, producing one record per CDR3 protein. The table has tens of thousands of distinct CDR3 sequences, about 13% seen once. There are a few counts of this clonotype. The antigen is not known. The chain uses TRBV6-4 and TRBJ2-1; TRBD2 might be the D (7 bases). The source material was whole blood. This clonotype originated in an adult who was a healthcare worker with PCR-confirmed SARS-CoV-2 infection or an uninfected control (not recorded which). Here the CDR3 reads CASSDGEGGYNEQFF. The DNA for the CDR3 is TGTGCCAGCAGTGACGGGGAGGGGGGTTACAATGAGCAGTTCTTC.